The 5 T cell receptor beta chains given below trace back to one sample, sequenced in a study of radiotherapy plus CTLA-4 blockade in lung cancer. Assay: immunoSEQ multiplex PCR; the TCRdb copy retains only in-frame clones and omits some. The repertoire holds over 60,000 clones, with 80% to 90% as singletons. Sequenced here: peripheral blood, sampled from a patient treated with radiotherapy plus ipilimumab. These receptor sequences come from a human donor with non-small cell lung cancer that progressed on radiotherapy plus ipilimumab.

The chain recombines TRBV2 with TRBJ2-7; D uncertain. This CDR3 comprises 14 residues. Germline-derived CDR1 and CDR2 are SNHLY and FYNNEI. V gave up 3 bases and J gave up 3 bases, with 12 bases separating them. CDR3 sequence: CASSDIAGGYEQYF. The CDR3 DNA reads TGTGCCAGCAGTGACATAGCTGGTGGCTACGAGCAGTACTTC.

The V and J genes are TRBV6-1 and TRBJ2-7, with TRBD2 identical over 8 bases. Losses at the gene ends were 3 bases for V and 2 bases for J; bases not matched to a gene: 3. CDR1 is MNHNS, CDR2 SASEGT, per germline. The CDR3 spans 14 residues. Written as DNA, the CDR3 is TGTGCCAGCAGTGATTTCGGGGGGGCCTACGAGCAGTACGTC. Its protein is CASSDFGGAYEQYV.

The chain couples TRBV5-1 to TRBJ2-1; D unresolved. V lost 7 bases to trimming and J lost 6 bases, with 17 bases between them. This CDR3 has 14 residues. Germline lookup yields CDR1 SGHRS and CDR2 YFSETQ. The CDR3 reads CASSTAQYPNEQFF. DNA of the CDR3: TGCGCCAGCTCTACGGCCCAATACCCCAATGAGCAGTTCTTC.

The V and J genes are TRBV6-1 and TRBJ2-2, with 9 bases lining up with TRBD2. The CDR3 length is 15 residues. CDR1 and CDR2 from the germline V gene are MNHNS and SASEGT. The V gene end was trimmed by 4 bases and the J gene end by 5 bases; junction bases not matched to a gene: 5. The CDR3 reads CASSVVLAGTGELFF. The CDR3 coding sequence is TGTGCCAGCAGTGTTGTACTAGCGGGTACCGGGGAGCTGTTTTTT.

CDR3 nucleotide sequence: TGTGCCAGCAGCCAACAGGACTTGATGAACACTGAAGCTTTCTTT. This gives the protein CASSQQDLMNTEAFF. The V and J genes are TRBV7-9 and TRBJ1-1; tentatively, D is TRBD1 (5 bases). CDR3 size: 15 residues. Germline assignment: CDR1 SEHNR and CDR2 FQNEAQ (reference sequence). V was pared by 5 bases and J by 0 bases, with 13 bases between.